One and the same sample provided the 14 T cell receptor beta chains below, sequenced in a study of neurological immune-mediated disorders. TCRdb processed the 5' RACE reads anew with MiXCR; each CDR3 protein has one entry. The table lists roughly 28,000 distinct CDR3 sequences, roughly 12% of them singletons. Sequenced input: PBMCs. All receptors derive from a man in his fifties or sixties in good health.

This clonotype was counted at least ten times. This chain connects TRBV20-1 to TRBJ2-3; 8 nucleotides match TRBD2. Per germline, CDR1 DFQATT and CDR2 SNEGSKA (reference sequence). Losses at the gene ends were 4 bases for V and 0 bases for J; bases not matched to a gene: 3. This CDR3 is built from 14 residues. The CDR3: CSATSGLSTDTQYF. DNA for the CDR3: TGCAGTGCTACTAGCGGGCTAAGCACAGATACGCAGTATTTT.

This sequence joins TRBV7-2 and TRBJ2-5; TRBD2 matches 12 bases. Trimming took 8 bases from V and 4 from J; bases not matched to a gene: 8. The CDR3 covers 15 residues. Germline CDR1 is SGHTA and CDR2 is FQGNSA. CDR3 DNA sequence: TGTGCCAGCGGGAGGACTAGCGGGGTTGGAGAGACCCAGTACTTC. It specifies CASGRTSGVGETQYF.

This clonotype came up many times. The genes are TRBV7-2 and TRBJ2-1; no clear D gene. The V end was cut by 6 bases, the J end by 5 bases, with 5 bases between. CDR3 size: 11 residues. The germline CDR1 and CDR2 sequences are SGHTA and FQGNSA. The CDR3 coding sequence is TGTGCCAGCAGACAAGACAATGAGCAGTTCTTC. Its protein is CASRQDNEQFF.

This clonotype appeared many times. This sequence joins TRBV10-3 and TRBJ1-5, with D unresolved. The V and J ends lost 0 bases and 6 bases respectively, with 6 bases between them. The germline V gene encodes CDR1 ENHRY and CDR2 SYGVKD. This CDR3 is built from 13 residues. This CDR3 reads CAISESSVQPQHF. The DNA of the CDR3 is TGTGCCATCAGTGAGTCATCAGTTCAGCCCCAGCATTTT.

This clonotype was seen many times. This chain connects TRBV20-1 to TRBJ1-5; 7 bases match TRBD1. The trim removed 6 bases at V and 1 base at J, leaving 12 bases unmatched. The CDR3 has 16 residues. The germline V gene has CDR1 DFQATT and CDR2 SNEGSKA (reference sequence). The CDR3 DNA reads as TGCAGTGCAAAACAGGGGAGGCGGTTAAGCAATCAGCCCCAGCATTTT. As protein: CSAKQGRRLSNQPQHF.

This clonotype was picked up many times. The gene calls are TRBV12-3 or TRBV12-4 and TRBJ2-3, with 9 positions matching TRBD2. The CDR3 length is 15 residues. Losses at the gene ends were 6 bases for V and 2 bases for J; bases not matched to a gene: 6. This CDR3 is CASSPTSGDTDTQYF. The CDR3 coding sequence is TGTGCCAGCAGCCCGACTAGCGGAGACACAGATACGCAGTATTTT.

This clonotype showed up many times. The chain joins TRBV5-1 to TRBJ2-5; possibly TRBD2 for D (6 bases). The CDR3 length is 18 residues. Germline CDR1 SGHRS, CDR2 YFSETQ. V shed 4 bases and J shed 0 bases, with 22 bases lying between them. In DNA form, the CDR3 reads TGCGCCAGCAGCCCGACCGGGAGTCGGCCAAAGTACCAAGAGACCCAGTACTTC. It encodes CASSPTGSRPKYQETQYF.

This clonotype occurred many times. This chain joins TRBV10-1 and TRBJ2-7; perhaps TRBD2 as D (5 bases). V lost 6 bases, J lost 5 bases, and 17 bases lay in between. Per the germline V gene, CDR1 is WNHNN and CDR2 is SYGVQD (reference sequence). The CDR3 is made up of 14 amino acids. CDR3 region: CASSDNPRGNEQYF. In DNA, the CDR3 is TGCGCCAGCAGCGATAACCCCCGGGGAAACGAGCAGTACTTC.

This rearrangement joins TRBV3-1 to TRBJ2-7, with D possibly TRBD2 on 5 matching bases. V was trimmed by 8 bases and J by 7 bases, leaving 9 bases between them. CDR3 length equals 10 residues. Germline CDR1 is LGHDT and CDR2 is YNNKEL (reference sequence). The CDR3 nucleotides are TGTGCCAGCCAAACTAGTGAGCAGTACTTC. Amino acid sequence: CASQTSEQYF.

This clonotype was seen repeatedly, ten times or more. V and J are TRBV20-1 and TRBJ1-5; D not certain. With 0 bases removed from V and 6 bases from J, the gap between germline ends came to 21 bases. This CDR3 is built from 17 residues. Germline loops: CDR1 DFQATT, CDR2 SNEGSKA (reference sequence). The CDR3, as DNA: TGCAGTGCTAGAGATGCGACCGGGCCTAGCCTAGGTCAGCCCCAGCATTTT. This sequence encodes CSARDATGPSLGQPQHF.

The chain links TRBV5-1 to TRBJ2-1, with D perhaps matching TRBD1 (5 bases). CDR1 is SGHRS, CDR2 YFSETQ, per germline. The CDR3 has 14 residues. Between the trimmed V and J ends, which lost 4 bases and 8 bases, there was a span of 16 bases. The CDR3: CASSPHPRADEQFF. DNA of the CDR3: TGCGCCAGCAGCCCACATCCCAGGGCTGATGAGCAGTTCTTC. Full variable domain (rest looked up from reference TRBV5-1 and TRBJ2-1): KAGVTQTPRYLIKTRGQQVTLSCSPISGHRSVSWYQQTPGQGLQFLFEYFSETQRNKGNFPGRFSGRQFSNSRSEMNVSTLELGDSALYLCASSPHPRADEQFFGPGTRLTVL.

This clonotype was observed at least ten times. The rearrangement links TRBV4-2 to TRBJ2-2; 9 bases fit TRBD1. Germline values: CDR1 LGHNA, CDR2 YNFKEQ. V was pared by 1 base and J by 4 bases, with 4 bases of the junction left unmatched. The CDR3 spans 16 residues. The CDR3 loop reads CASSQGGTGITGELFF. CDR3 nucleotide sequence: TGTGCCAGCAGCCAAGGGGGGACAGGGATCACCGGGGAGCTGTTTTTT.

This clonotype showed up many times. V gene TRBV3-1 combines with J gene TRBJ2-3; possible D gene TRBD1, 6 bases. This CDR3 spans 16 amino acids. The germline V gene has CDR1 LGHDT and CDR2 YNNKEL (reference sequence). V dropped 3 bases and J dropped 2 bases, with 15 bases sitting between them. The CDR3 is CASSQRPTGDTDTQYF. CDR3 DNA sequence: TGTGCCAGCAGCCAGCGCCCGACAGGAGACACAGATACGCAGTATTTT.

V is TRBV12-3 or TRBV12-4 and J is TRBJ2-1; D not resolved. V lost 8 bases and J 8 bases, leaving 19 bases between the germline ends. This CDR3 comprises 14 residues. The CDR3 DNA sequence: TGTGCCAGCGAAGGACCCCTGTTGACCCATGAGCAGTTCTTC. As protein: CASEGPLLTHEQFF.